The 29 T cell receptor beta chains listed next were all sequenced from one sample in a study of blood T cells in healthy people across ages. Combining a sample-barcoded 5' primer with a J-beta primer mix, a second PCR ran for about 6 to 11 cycles. Each CDR3 protein gets one entry after TCRdb re-called the 5' RACE reads with MiXCR. The sample yields roughly 1.5 million distinct CDR3 sequences, approximately 43% seen once. The sequencing sample was made of blood. These receptors all stem from a woman aged 18-29 years in good health.

The chain carries TRBV21-1 and TRBJ2-3. TRBV21-1 is a known pseudogene. The CDR3 has 11 residues. The DNA of the CDR3 is TGTGCCAGCACCCAGGTGGATACGCAGTATTTT. It yields the protein CASTQVDTQYF.

As to this clonotype: An end of the junction differs from the germline gene, which may be a read error. The chain combines TRBV27 with TRBJ2-7, with a possible D match to TRBD1 (6 bases). The CDR3 has 14 residues. The germline V gene encodes CDR1 MNHEY and CDR2 SMNVEV (reference sequence). Written as DNA, the CDR3 is TGTGCCAGCAGTACCCGACAGGACTCCTGCGAGCAGTACTTC. It encodes CASSTRQDSCEQYF.

CDR3 nucleotide sequence: TGTGCCACTGCGGACAGACACTATGGCTACACCTTC. It codes for CATADRHYGYTF. This chain joins TRBV28 and TRBJ1-2; tentative D call: TRBD1 (6 bases). Trimming took 10 bases from V and 3 from J, leaving 12 bases between them. The CDR3 extends over 12 amino acids. Germline CDR1 is MDHEN and CDR2 is SYDVKM.

With respect to this clonotype: At one end, the junction sequence differs from germline, possibly due to a read error. The genes are TRBV2 and TRBJ1-5; TRBD1 is a possible D gene (5 bases). The CDR3 loop spans 15 amino acids. CDR1 is SNHLY and CDR2 is FYNNEI in the germline V gene. The CDR3 nucleotides are TGTGCCAGCACGGGGCTAGATTATAGCGATCAGCCCCAGCATTTT. It specifies CASTGLDYSDQPQHF. The full variable domain, in which reference TRBV2 and TRBJ1-5 provide the parts outside the CDR3, is EPEVTQTPSHQVTQMGQEVILRCVPISNHLYFYWYRQILGQKVEFLVSFYNNEISEKSEIFDDQFSVERPDGSNFTLKIRSTKLEDSAMYFCASTGLDYSDQPQHFGDGTRLSIL.

In this sample, this clonotype turned up a few times. The chain combines TRBV29-1 with TRBJ2-3, with TRBD1 as a possible D gene (7 bases). Germline loops: CDR1 SQVTM, CDR2 ANQGSEA. With 0 bases removed from V and 5 bases from J, the gap between germline ends came to 39 bases. The CDR3 runs to 23 residues. As DNA, the CDR3 is TGCAGCGTTGAAGATCGAACAGGGGAAATTGGCCAAGGCGGGACCAAGCCCCTAGATACGCAGTATTTT. This gives the protein CSVEDRTGEIGQGGTKPLDTQYF.

The V gene is TRBV5-1, the J gene TRBJ2-3; D is uncertain. The CDR3 consists of 17 residues. V was clipped by 1 base and J by 0 bases, with 15 bases between them. Germline values: CDR1 SGHRS, CDR2 YFSETQ. The DNA for the CDR3 is TGCGCCAGCAGCTTGTCCGCTCGCCCCGGAAGCACAGATACGCAGTATTTT. It specifies CASSLSARPGSTDTQYF.

The chain uses TRBV4-1 and TRBJ2-3; tentative D call: TRBD2 (5 bases). The V end was cut by 5 bases, the J end by 7 bases, with 16 bases between. This CDR3 spans 14 amino acids. The germline V gene has CDR1 MGHRA and CDR2 YSYEKL. CDR3 sequence (DNA): TGCGCCAGCAGCGACAAGGAGGCCGGTTATACGCAGTATTTT. Residues: CASSDKEAGYTQYF.

The chain has TRBV20-1 and TRBJ2-1; 10 bases are shared with TRBD2. The J call could be wrong; TRBJ2-7 is a better fit for the DNA end. In germline, CDR1 is DFQATT, CDR2 SNEGSKA (reference sequence). CDR3 size: 17 residues. Written as DNA, the CDR3 is TGCAGTGCTAGAGTTTCAGAAGCGGGAGGGTCCTACAATGAGCAGTACTTC. Its translation is CSARVSEAGGSYNEQYF.

The chain uses TRBV2 and TRBJ1-2; D remains unclear. Trimming cost V 0 bases and J 2 bases, with 10 bases left between them. Germline CDR1 reads SNHLY; CDR2 reads FYNNEI. The CDR3 length is 15 residues. CDR3 sequence reads: CASSEARVTNYGYTF. CDR3 nucleotides: TGTGCCAGCAGTGAAGCAAGAGTTACCAACTATGGCTACACCTTC.

The chain links TRBV11-2 to TRBJ2-5; 9 bases map to TRBD2. Germline CDR1 and CDR2: SGHAT and FQNNGV. The CDR3 is 19 residues long. Trimming took 2 bases from V and 2 from J; bases not matched to a gene: 15. The CDR3 is CASSLQYLAGPKEQETQYF. CDR3 DNA: TGTGCCAGCAGCTTACAATACCTAGCGGGACCAAAAGAGCAAGAGACCCAGTACTTC.

The V call is TRBV4-3, the J call TRBJ2-4; 10 nucleotides match TRBD1. The V gene's germline CDR1 is LGHNA and CDR2 YSLEER. This CDR3 is 15 amino acids long. The V segment lost 1 base and the J segment 6 bases; nucleotides outside the gene matches: 3. The CDR3 is CASSQGQGAGNIQYF. CDR3 in DNA: TGCGCCAGCAGCCAAGGACAGGGGGCGGGAAACATTCAGTACTTC.

The V call is TRBV12-3 or TRBV12-4, the J call TRBJ2-1; possibly TRBD2 for D (5 bases). V lost 4 bases and J 5 bases, leaving 15 bases between the germline ends. This CDR3 spans 15 amino acids. The CDR3: CASSSYWESHNEQFF. The CDR3 DNA reads as TGTGCCAGCAGTTCATACTGGGAGTCCCACAATGAGCAGTTCTTC.

The V call is TRBV9, the J call TRBJ2-4; TRBD2 aligns across 7 bases. V lost 0 bases to trimming and J lost 0 bases; unmatched junction nucleotides: 12. The CDR3 length is 19 residues. Germline lookup yields CDR1 SGDLS and CDR2 YYNGEE. CDR3 residues: CASSVDAGEGRGAKNIQYF. The CDR3 nucleotides are TGTGCCAGCAGCGTAGATGCGGGGGAAGGTAGGGGAGCCAAAAACATTCAGTACTTC.

The genes are TRBV20-1 and TRBJ2-5; the match to TRBD2 covers 10 bases. The J call is doubtful: the DNA matches TRBJ2-7 better. The CDR3 length is 14 residues. CDR1 is DFQATT, CDR2 SNEGSKA, per germline (reference sequence). The CDR3 spells CSAIPSGSRHEQYF. CDR3 DNA: TGCAGTGCTATCCCTAGCGGGAGTCGGCACGAGCAGTACTTC.

The chain links TRBV6-5 to TRBJ1-5, with 8 bases fitting TRBD1. The V segment lost 2 bases and the J segment 1 base; nucleotides outside the gene matches: 10. Germline assignment: CDR1 MNHEY and CDR2 SVGAGI. The CDR3 is made up of 18 amino acids. CDR3 protein: CASSYRFVQGASNQPQHF. The CDR3, as DNA: TGTGCCAGCAGTTACCGGTTTGTGCAGGGGGCGAGCAATCAGCCCCAGCATTTT.

The CDR3 nucleotides read TGCGCCAGCAGCCAAGAACTAAGGGCGGGCGGTGAAGCTTTCTTT. As protein: CASSQELRAGGEAFF. The chain employs TRBV4-1 and TRBJ1-1; D uncertain. From germline, CDR1 is MGHRA and CDR2 YSYEKL. The CDR3 is 15 amino acids. Deletions cut 0 bases from V and 7 bases from J, with 15 bases between.

CDR3 amino acids: CASSQEEAGPYEQYF. DNA for the CDR3: TGTGCCAGCAGCCAAGAGGAAGCGGGGCCCTACGAGCAGTACTTC. This chain joins TRBV4-2 and TRBJ2-4; 7 bases are a match to TRBD2. The end of the DNA aligns better with TRBJ2-7, so the J call may be wrong. Germline V gene lookup returns CDR1 LGHNA and CDR2 YNFKEQ. This CDR3 is 15 amino acids long.

This chain uses TRBV18 with TRBJ2-2; D unclear. Germline V gene data show CDR1 as KGHSH and CDR2 as LQKENI. The CDR3 loop spans 17 amino acids. Trimming took 6 bases from V and 1 from J, leaving 18 bases between them. CDR3 protein: CASSTPNGRGNTGELFF. The CDR3 nucleotides read TGTGCCAGCTCGACCCCAAATGGTAGAGGGAACACCGGGGAGCTGTTTTTT.

The V and J genes are TRBV29-1 and TRBJ2-7, with a possible D match to TRBD1 (5 bases). Germline-derived CDR1 and CDR2 are SQVTM and ANQGSEA. There are 12 residues in the CDR3. V was shortened by 1 base and J by 7 bases, with 11 bases between the two germline ends. The CDR3 loop is CSVEGGFGEQYF. The CDR3 DNA reads as TGCAGCGTTGAAGGGGGCTTTGGGGAGCAGTACTTC.

The chain is built from TRBV6-4 and TRBJ2-3, with D possibly TRBD1 on 5 matching bases. The V end lost 6 bases, the J end lost 2 bases, and 12 bases lay between the germline ends. The germline V gene encodes CDR1 MRHNA and CDR2 SNTAGT. This CDR3 region has 14 residues. Here the CDR3 DNA reads TGTGCCAGCAGCGCGGCAGGGCTCACAGATACGCAGTATTTT. Protein product: CASSAAGLTDTQYF.

V and J are TRBV20-1 and TRBJ1-4; possible D gene TRBD1, 6 bases. From germline, CDR1 is DFQATT and CDR2 SNEGSKA (reference sequence). This CDR3 contains 16 residues. The V and J ends lost 8 bases and 0 bases respectively, with 19 bases between them. The CDR3 spells CSSTSDSRATNEKLFF. CDR3 sequence (DNA): TGCAGTTCAACGTCGGACAGTCGTGCAACTAATGAAAAACTGTTTTTT.

The chain recombines TRBV7-9 with TRBJ1-4; unclear D gene. Per germline, CDR1 SEHNR and CDR2 FQNEAQ (reference sequence). The CDR3 totals 15 residues. With 8 bases removed from V and 4 bases from J, the gap between germline ends came to 17 bases. CDR3 sequence (DNA): TGTGCCAGCGGCCCCCCGGTGGGCGGTAATGAAAAACTGTTTTTT. Protein product: CASGPPVGGNEKLFF. The full variable domain, with the rest looked up from reference TRBV7-9 and TRBJ1-4, is DTGVSQNPRHKITKRGQNVTFRCDPISEHNRLYWYRQTLGQGPEFLTYFQNEAQLEKSRLLSDRFSAERPKGSFSTLEIQRTEQGDSAMYLCASGPPVGGNEKLFFGSGTQLSVL.

The chain uses TRBV7-2 and TRBJ2-2; D is undetermined. Trimming shortened V by 2 bases and J by 1 base, and 11 bases separated the two germline ends. This CDR3 spans 16 amino acids. Germline lookup yields CDR1 SGHTA and CDR2 FQGNSA. The CDR3 nucleotides read TGTGCCAGCAGCTTACTTGGGGTTATGAACACCGGGGAGCTGTTTTTT. Translation: CASSLLGVMNTGELFF.

This clonotype was seen more than once but under ten times. The chain carries TRBV5-1 and TRBJ2-1; 7 bases map to TRBD2. Germline V CDR1 and CDR2: SGHRS, YFSETQ. CDR3 length: 15 amino acids. V trimming: 4 bases; J trimming: 3 bases; junction bases outside the gene matches: 7. In DNA, the CDR3 is TGCGCCAGCAGCCCTGACCTAGCGGACTACAATGAGCAGTTCTTC. This sequence encodes CASSPDLADYNEQFF.

The rearrangement links TRBV5-1 to TRBJ1-1; no clear D gene. Germline V CDR1 and CDR2: SGHRS, YFSETQ. This CDR3 spans 11 amino acids. Between the trimmed V and J ends, which lost 4 bases and 3 bases, there was a span of 4 bases. The CDR3: CASSMDTEAFF. The CDR3 nucleotides read TGCGCCAGCAGCATGGACACTGAAGCTTTCTTT.

The chain uses TRBV5-1 and TRBJ2-1; 7 nucleotides agree with TRBD1. The germline V gene encodes CDR1 SGHRS and CDR2 YFSETQ. The ends lost 4 bases at V and 5 bases at J; junction bases unmatched: 9. CDR3 size: 15 residues. The CDR3 loop is CASSVRTGVDNEQFF. The CDR3 nucleotides are TGCGCCAGCAGCGTAAGGACAGGAGTGGACAATGAGCAGTTCTTC.

This clonotype has only a few counts. The chain employs TRBV28 and TRBJ2-5; TRBD2 matches 12 bases. The CDR3 extends over 16 amino acids. The V gene end was trimmed by 1 base and the J gene end by 1 base; junction bases not matched to a gene: 1. Per germline, CDR1 MDHEN and CDR2 SYDVKM. The DNA for the CDR3 is TGTGCCAGCAGTTTATTGACTAGCGGGGGCCAAGAGACCCAGTACTTC. Amino acids: CASSLLTSGGQETQYF. The full variable domain, rest sourced from reference TRBV28 and TRBJ2-5, is DVKVTQSSRYLVKRTGEKVFLECVQDMDHENMFWYRQDPGLGLRLIYFSYDVKMKEKGDIPEGYSVSREKKERFSLILESASTNQTSMYLCASSLLTSGGQETQYFGPGTRLLVL.

The chain has TRBV12-3 or TRBV12-4 and TRBJ2-5, with D maybe TRBD1 (6 bases). Trimming left V 6 bases short and J 2 bases short, with 10 bases between. The CDR3 is 13 amino acids. The CDR3 sequence is CASRVGQQETQYF. CDR3 DNA sequence: TGTGCCAGCAGAGTCGGACAGCAAGAGACCCAGTACTTC.

This clonotype has more than one count but fewer than ten. V gene TRBV5-5 combines with J gene TRBJ2-1; TRBD1 or TRBD2 may be the D gene (5 bases each). This CDR3 has 15 amino acids. V was clipped by 2 bases and J by 0 bases, with 9 bases between them. The germline V gene encodes CDR1 SGHKS and CDR2 YYEKEE (reference sequence). CDR3 region: CASSFGTSSYNEQFF. The CDR3 region has the DNA TGTGCCAGCAGCTTCGGGACCTCCTCCTACAATGAGCAGTTCTTC.